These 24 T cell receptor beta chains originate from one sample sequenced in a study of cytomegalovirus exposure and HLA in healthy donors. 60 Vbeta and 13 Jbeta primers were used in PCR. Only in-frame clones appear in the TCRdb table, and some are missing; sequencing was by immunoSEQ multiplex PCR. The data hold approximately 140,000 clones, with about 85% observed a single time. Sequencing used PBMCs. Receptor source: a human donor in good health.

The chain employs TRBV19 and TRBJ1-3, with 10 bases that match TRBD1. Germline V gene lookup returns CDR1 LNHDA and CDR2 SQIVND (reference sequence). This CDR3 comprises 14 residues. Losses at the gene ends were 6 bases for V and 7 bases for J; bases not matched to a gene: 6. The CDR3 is CASRRTGGLNTIYF. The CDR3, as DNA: TGTGCCAGTAGGAGGACAGGGGGGTTGAACACCATATATTTT.

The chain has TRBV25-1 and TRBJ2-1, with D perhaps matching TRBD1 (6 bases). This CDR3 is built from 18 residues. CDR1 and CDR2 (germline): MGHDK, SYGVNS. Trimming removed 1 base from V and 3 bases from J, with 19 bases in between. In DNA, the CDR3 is TGTGCCAGCAGTGAATTCCCTAGACAGGCCTTGTACTACAATGAGCAGTTCTTC. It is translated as CASSEFPRQALYYNEQFF. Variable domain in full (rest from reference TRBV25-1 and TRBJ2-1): EADIYQTPRYLVIGTGKKITLECSQTMGHDKMYWYQQDPGMELHLIHYSYGVNSTEKGDLSSESTVSRIRTEHFPLTLESARPSHTSQYLCASSEFPRQALYYNEQFFGPGTRLTVL.

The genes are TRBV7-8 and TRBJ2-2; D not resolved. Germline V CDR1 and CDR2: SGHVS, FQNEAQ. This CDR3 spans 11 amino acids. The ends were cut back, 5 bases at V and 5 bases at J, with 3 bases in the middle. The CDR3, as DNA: TGTGCCAGCAGCCTGACCGGGGAGCTGTTTTTT. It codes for CASSLTGELFF.

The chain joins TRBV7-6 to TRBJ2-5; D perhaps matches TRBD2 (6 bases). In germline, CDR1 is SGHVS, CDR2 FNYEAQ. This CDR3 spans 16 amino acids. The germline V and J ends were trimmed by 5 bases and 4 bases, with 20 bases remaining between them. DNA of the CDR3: TGTGCCAGCAGCACGCCGCCGGGACTGGCATCAGAGACCCAGTACTTC. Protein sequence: CASSTPPGLASETQYF.

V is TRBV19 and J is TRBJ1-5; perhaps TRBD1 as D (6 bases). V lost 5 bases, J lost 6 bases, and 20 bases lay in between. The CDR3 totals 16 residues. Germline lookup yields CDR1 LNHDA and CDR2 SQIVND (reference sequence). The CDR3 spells CASSFLQGPTGQPQHF. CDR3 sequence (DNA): TGTGCCAGTAGTTTTCTTCAGGGGCCTACCGGTCAGCCCCAGCATTTT.

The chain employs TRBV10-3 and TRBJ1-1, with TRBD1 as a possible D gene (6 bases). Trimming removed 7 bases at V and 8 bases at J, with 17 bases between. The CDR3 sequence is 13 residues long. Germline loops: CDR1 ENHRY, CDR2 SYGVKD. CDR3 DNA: TGTGCCATCAATTTTGCACAGGGATCGGAAGCTTTCTTT. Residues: CAINFAQGSEAFF.

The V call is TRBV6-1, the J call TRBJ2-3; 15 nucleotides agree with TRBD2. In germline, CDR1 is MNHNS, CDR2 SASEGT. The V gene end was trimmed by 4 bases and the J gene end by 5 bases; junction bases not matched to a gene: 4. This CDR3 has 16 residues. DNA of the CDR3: TGTGCCAGCAGTGGGACTAGCGGGGGGGCAGTAGATACGCAGTATTTT. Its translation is CASSGTSGGAVDTQYF.

For the CDR3, the DNA is TGTGCCAGCTCCCGGACAGGGTGGAACAATGAGCAGTTCTTC. It codes for CASSRTGWNNEQFF. The chain has TRBV6-4 and TRBJ2-1; TRBD1 aligns across 8 bases. This CDR3 has 14 amino acids. Per the germline V gene, CDR1 is MRHNA and CDR2 is SNTAGT. V shed 8 bases and J 5 bases; nucleotides not matched to a gene: 8.

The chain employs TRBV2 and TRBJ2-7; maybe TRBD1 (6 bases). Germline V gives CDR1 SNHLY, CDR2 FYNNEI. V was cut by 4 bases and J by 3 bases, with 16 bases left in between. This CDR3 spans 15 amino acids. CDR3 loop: CASSVPGQWDYEQYF. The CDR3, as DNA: TGTGCCAGCAGTGTACCCGGACAGTGGGACTACGAGCAGTACTTC. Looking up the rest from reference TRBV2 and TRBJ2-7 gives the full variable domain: EPEVTQTPSHQVTQMGQEVILRCVPISNHLYFYWYRQILGQKVEFLVSFYNNEISEKSEIFDDQFSVERPDGSNFTLKIRSTKLEDSAMYFCASSVPGQWDYEQYFGPGTRLTVT.

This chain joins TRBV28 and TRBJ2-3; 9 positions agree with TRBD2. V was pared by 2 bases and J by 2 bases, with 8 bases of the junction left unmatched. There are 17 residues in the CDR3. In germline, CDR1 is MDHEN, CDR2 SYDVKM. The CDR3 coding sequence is TGTGCCAGCAGTTTACCCATAGCGGGAGAATACACAGATACGCAGTATTTT. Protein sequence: CASSLPIAGEYTDTQYF.

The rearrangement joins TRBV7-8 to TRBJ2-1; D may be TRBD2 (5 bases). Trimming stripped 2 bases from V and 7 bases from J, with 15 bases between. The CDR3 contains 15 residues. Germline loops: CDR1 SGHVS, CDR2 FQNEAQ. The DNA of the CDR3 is TGTGCCAGCAGCTTAAGGGTATCCGGGGAGAATGAGCAGTTCTTC. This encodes CASSLRVSGENEQFF.

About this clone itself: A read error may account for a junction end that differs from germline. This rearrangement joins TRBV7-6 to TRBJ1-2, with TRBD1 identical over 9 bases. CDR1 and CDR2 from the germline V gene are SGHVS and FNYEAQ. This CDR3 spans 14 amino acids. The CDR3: CASSPGQGFYGYPF. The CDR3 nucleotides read TGTGCCAGCAGCCCAGGACAGGGGTTCTATGGCTACCCCTTC.

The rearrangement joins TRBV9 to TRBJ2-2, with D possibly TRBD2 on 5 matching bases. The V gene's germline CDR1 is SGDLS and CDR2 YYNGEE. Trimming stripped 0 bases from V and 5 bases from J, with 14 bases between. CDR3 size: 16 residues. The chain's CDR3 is CASSVEPADWTGELFF. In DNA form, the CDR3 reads TGTGCCAGCAGCGTAGAGCCAGCGGATTGGACCGGGGAGCTGTTTTTT. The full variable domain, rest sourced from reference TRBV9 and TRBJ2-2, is DSGVTQTPKHLITATGQRVTLRCSPRSGDLSVYWYQQSLDQGLQFLIQYYNGEERAKGNILERFSAQQFPDLHSELNLSSLELGDSALYFCASSVEPADWTGELFFGEGSRLTVL.

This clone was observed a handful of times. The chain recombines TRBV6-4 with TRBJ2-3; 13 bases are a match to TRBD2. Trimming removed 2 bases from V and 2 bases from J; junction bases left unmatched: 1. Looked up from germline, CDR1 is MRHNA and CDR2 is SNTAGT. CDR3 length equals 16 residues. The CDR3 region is CASSDGLAGDTDTQYF. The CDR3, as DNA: TGTGCCAGCAGTGACGGACTAGCGGGGGACACAGATACGCAGTATTTT.

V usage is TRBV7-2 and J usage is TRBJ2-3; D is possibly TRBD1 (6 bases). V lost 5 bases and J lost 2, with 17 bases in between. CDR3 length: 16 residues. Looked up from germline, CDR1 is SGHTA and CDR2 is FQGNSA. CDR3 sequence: CASSLPPDSNTDTQYF. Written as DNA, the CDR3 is TGTGCCAGCAGCCTTCCGCCGGACAGCAACACAGATACGCAGTATTTT.

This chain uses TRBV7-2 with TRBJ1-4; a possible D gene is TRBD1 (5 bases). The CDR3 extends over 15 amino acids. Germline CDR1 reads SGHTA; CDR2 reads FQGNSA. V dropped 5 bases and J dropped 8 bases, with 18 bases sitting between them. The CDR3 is CASSPQAGREEKLFF. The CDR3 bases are TGTGCCAGCAGCCCCCAGGCGGGGCGAGAAGAAAAACTGTTTTTT. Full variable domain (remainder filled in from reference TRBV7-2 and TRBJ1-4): GAGVSQSPSNKVTEKGKDVELRCDPISGHTALYWYRQSLGQGLEFLIYFQGNSAPDKSGLPSDRFSAERTGGSVSTLTIQRTQQEDSAVYLCASSPQAGREEKLFFGSGTQLSVL.

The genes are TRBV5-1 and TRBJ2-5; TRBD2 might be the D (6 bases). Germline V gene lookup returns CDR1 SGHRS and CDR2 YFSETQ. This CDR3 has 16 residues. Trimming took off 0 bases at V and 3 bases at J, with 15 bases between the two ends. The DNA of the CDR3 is TGCGCCAGCAGCTTGGTGGGGGGTAACGCGGAAGAGACCCAGTACTTC. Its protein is CASSLVGGNAEETQYF.

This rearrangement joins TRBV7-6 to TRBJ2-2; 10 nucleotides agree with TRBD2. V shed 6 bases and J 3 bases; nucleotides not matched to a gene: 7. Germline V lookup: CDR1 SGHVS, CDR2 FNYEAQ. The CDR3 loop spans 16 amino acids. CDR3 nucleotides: TGTGCCAGCAGGAGAAGACTAGCGGGCTACACCGGGGAGCTGTTTTTT. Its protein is CASRRRLAGYTGELFF.

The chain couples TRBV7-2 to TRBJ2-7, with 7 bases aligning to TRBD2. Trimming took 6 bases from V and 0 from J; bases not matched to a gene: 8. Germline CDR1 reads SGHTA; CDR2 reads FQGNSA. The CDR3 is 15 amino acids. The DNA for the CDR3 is TGTGCCAGCAGGGCGGGCGCGGGAGCCTCCTACGAGCAGTACTTC. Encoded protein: CASRAGAGASYEQYF.

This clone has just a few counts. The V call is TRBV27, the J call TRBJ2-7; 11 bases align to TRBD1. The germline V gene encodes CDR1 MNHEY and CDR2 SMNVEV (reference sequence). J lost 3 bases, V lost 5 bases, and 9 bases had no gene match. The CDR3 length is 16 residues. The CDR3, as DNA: TGTGCCAGCAGTCCCCGAGGACAGGGGGCGAGCTACGAGCAGTACTTC. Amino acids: CASSPRGQGASYEQYF.

Here the CDR3 DNA reads TGCGCCAGCAGCCAAGGCGCGAACACTGAAGCTTTCTTT. Protein: CASSQGANTEAFF. This chain links TRBV4-3 with TRBJ1-1, with no clear D. Per germline, CDR1 LGHNA and CDR2 YSLEER. V shed 1 base and J shed 1 base, with 4 bases lying between them. The CDR3 is 13 residues long.

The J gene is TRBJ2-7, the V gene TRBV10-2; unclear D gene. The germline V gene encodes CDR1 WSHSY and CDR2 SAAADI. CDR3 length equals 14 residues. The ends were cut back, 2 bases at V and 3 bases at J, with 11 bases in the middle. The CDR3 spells CASSEATEHYEQYF. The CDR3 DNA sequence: TGCGCCAGCAGTGAGGCTACAGAGCACTACGAGCAGTACTTC.

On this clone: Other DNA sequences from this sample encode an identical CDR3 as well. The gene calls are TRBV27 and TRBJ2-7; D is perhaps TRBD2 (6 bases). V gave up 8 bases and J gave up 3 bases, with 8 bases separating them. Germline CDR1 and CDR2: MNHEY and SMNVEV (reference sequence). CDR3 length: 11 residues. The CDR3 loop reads CASGTYYEQYF. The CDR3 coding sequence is TGTGCCAGCGGGACTTACTACGAGCAGTACTTC.

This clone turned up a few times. CDR3 residues: CAIDGTGDDGYTF. For the CDR3, the DNA is TGTGCCATCGACGGGACAGGGGACGACGGCTACACCTTC. The chain is built from TRBV10-3 and TRBJ1-2, with 10 bases that match TRBD1. Germline CDR1 ENHRY, CDR2 SYGVKD. The CDR3 is 13 amino acids. V dropped 8 bases and J dropped 8; count of bases not matched to a gene: 8.